The 32 T cell receptor beta chains in this list originate from one sample, sequenced in a study of beta chain features in type 1 diabetes. Whole-study results and caveats: Shortening of TCRB CDR3s, moderate but significant, appeared in all four CD4+ subsets of Type 1 diabetes patients.

Their antigens remain unidentified. TCRB transcripts that were expressed got sequenced, as all of the isolated RNA had been reverse transcribed. Sequenced by immunoSEQ multiplex PCR; TCRdb stores in-frame clones only, minus some. The table lists hundreds of thousands of clones, about 14% of them singletons. The source material was naive CD4+ T cells from blood. Source of these receptors: a young man with type 1 diabetes.

This clone showed up just a few times. The chain has TRBV7-2 and TRBJ2-6; 15 nucleotides agree with TRBD2. J was trimmed by 2 bases and V by 5 bases; bases with no gene match: 4. The CDR3 has 18 amino acids. From germline, CDR1 is SGHTA and CDR2 FQGNSA. This CDR3 reads CASSPGLAGGPGANVLTF. Written as DNA, the CDR3 is TGTGCCAGCAGCCCGGGACTAGCGGGAGGACCTGGGGCCAACGTCCTGACTTTC.

This clone was detected a few times. The chain couples TRBV29-1 to TRBJ2-2; D call uncertain. The germline gives CDR1 SQVTM, CDR2 ANQGSEA. The V and J ends lost 1 base and 5 bases respectively, with 11 bases between them. The CDR3 is 14 amino acids. The CDR3 here is CSVEVRTRTGELFF. As DNA, the CDR3 is TGCAGCGTTGAAGTTCGCACCCGTACCGGGGAGCTGTTTTTT.

The sample holds a few counts of this clone. The V call is TRBV4-3, the J call TRBJ2-1; perhaps TRBD2 as D (7 bases). Trimming took off 8 bases at V and 2 bases at J, with 16 bases between the two ends. The CDR3 contains 15 residues. Germline CDR1 reads LGHNA; CDR2 reads YSLEER. CDR3 sequence reads: CASAGRGAPYNEQFF. The CDR3 DNA sequence: TGCGCCAGCGCCGGCCGGGGGGCCCCCTACAATGAGCAGTTCTTC.

This chain uses TRBV2 with TRBJ2-5; D is possibly TRBD1 (7 bases). This CDR3 is 13 amino acids long. The germline V gene has CDR1 SNHLY and CDR2 FYNNEI. V was pared by 5 bases and J by 3 bases, with 10 bases between. The CDR3 DNA is TGTGCCAGCAGTTCAGGGGGGAAAGAGACCCAGTACTTC. Protein: CASSSGGKETQYF.

This clone has more than one count but fewer than ten. CDR3 residues: CASTLEVGGGEQFF. The CDR3 region has the DNA TGTGCCAGCACCCTGGAAGTCGGGGGCGGTGAGCAGTTCTTC. This sequence joins TRBV7-3 and TRBJ2-1; D possibly uses TRBD1 or TRBD2 (6 bases each). CDR3 length: 14 amino acids. Looked up from germline, CDR1 is SGHTA and CDR2 is FQGTGA. V lost 7 bases and J lost 9, with 19 bases in between.

The V gene is TRBV15, the J gene TRBJ2-7, with a weak D call TRBD2 (7 bases). This CDR3 contains 14 residues. Germline V gives CDR1 LNHNV, CDR2 YYDKDF (reference sequence). Trimming pared 11 bases from V and 2 bases from J, leaving 19 bases between. CDR3 loop: CASSGASGTYEQYF. The CDR3 DNA is TGTGCCTCATCGGGGGCTAGCGGAACCTACGAGCAGTACTTC.

J is TRBJ2-7 and V is TRBV6-5; 8 bases fit TRBD1. Germline V CDR1 and CDR2: MNHEY, SVGAGI. The trim removed 7 bases at V and 4 bases at J, leaving 12 bases unmatched. The CDR3 contains 15 residues. CDR3 region: CASTDRDRLMYEQYF. The CDR3 DNA reads TGTGCCAGCACTGACCGGGACAGGCTAATGTACGAGCAGTACTTC.

This clone was seen only a few times. The chain combines TRBV7-2 with TRBJ1-2, with D tentatively TRBD1 (5 bases). Germline values: CDR1 SGHTA, CDR2 FQGNSA. The CDR3 runs 14 residues. Trimming stripped 1 base from V and 3 bases from J, with 9 bases between. CDR3 DNA sequence: TGTGCCAGCAGCTTAGTAGGGGATCACTATGGCTACACCTTC. This sequence encodes CASSLVGDHYGYTF.

The CDR3 loop is CASSARGEANTEAFF. The CDR3 nucleotides read TGTGCCAGCAGCGCGCGGGGGGAGGCGAACACTGAAGCTTTCTTT. This sequence joins TRBV9 and TRBJ1-1; tentatively, D is TRBD1 (5 bases). CDR3 length equals 15 residues. CDR1 and CDR2 (germline): SGDLS, YYNGEE. V dropped 3 bases and J dropped 1 base, with 13 bases sitting between them. The full variable domain, rest sourced from reference TRBV9 and TRBJ1-1, is DSGVTQTPKHLITATGQRVTLRCSPRSGDLSVYWYQQSLDQGLQFLIQYYNGEERAKGNILERFSAQQFPDLHSELNLSSLELGDSALYFCASSARGEANTEAFFGQGTRLTVV.

J is TRBJ1-3 and V is TRBV7-2; tentatively, D is TRBD1 (5 bases). In germline, CDR1 is SGHTA, CDR2 FQGNSA. CDR3 length: 14 residues. The V gene lost 1 base and the J gene lost 2 bases, with 6 bases spanning the gap. The CDR3 coding sequence is TGTGCCAGCAGCTTAGGAGGGGCTGGAAACACCATATATTTT. Amino acid sequence: CASSLGGAGNTIYF.

The gene calls are TRBV5-4 and TRBJ2-1, with unresolved D. CDR3 length: 13 amino acids. Per germline, CDR1 SGHNT and CDR2 YYREEE (reference sequence). V was trimmed by 8 bases and J by 0 bases, leaving 9 bases between them. The DNA for the CDR3 is TGTGCCAGTGGGAACCGCTCCTACAATGAGCAGTTCTTC. Translation gives CASGNRSYNEQFF.

There are a few counts of this clone. J is TRBJ2-1 and V is TRBV30; D uncertain. The CDR3 consists of 12 residues. With 0 bases removed from V and 8 bases from J, the gap between germline ends came to 8 bases. Germline-derived CDR1 and CDR2 are GTSNPN and SVGIG (reference sequence). The CDR3 protein is CAWSVTPYEQFF. CDR3 nucleotide sequence: TGTGCCTGGAGTGTAACTCCCTATGAGCAGTTCTTC. The full variable domain, completed using reference TRBV30 and TRBJ2-1, is SQTIHQWPATLVQPVGSPLSLECTVEGTSNPNLYWYRQAAGRGLQLLFYSVGIGQISSEVPQNLSASRPQDRQFILSSKKLLLSDSGFYLCAWSVTPYEQFFGPGTRLTVL.

The rearrangement links TRBV30 to TRBJ1-5; the match to TRBD1 covers 10 bases. The V gene end was trimmed by 2 bases and the J gene end by 5 bases; junction bases not matched to a gene: 6. The CDR3 covers 15 residues. Germline loops: CDR1 GTSNPN, CDR2 SVGIG (reference sequence). CDR3 region: CAWSWGQGPYQPQHF. Written as DNA, the CDR3 is TGTGCCTGGAGTTGGGGACAGGGGCCTTATCAGCCCCAGCATTTT.

This clone came up a few times. V gene TRBV4-2 combines with J gene TRBJ2-3, with 12 bases lining up with TRBD2. The CDR3 sequence is 17 residues long. The trim removed 3 bases at V and 0 bases at J, leaving 4 bases unmatched. Germline lookup yields CDR1 LGHNA and CDR2 YNFKEQ. The CDR3 loop reads CASSQRTSGESTDTQYF. CDR3 nucleotide sequence: TGTGCCAGCAGCCAGAGGACTAGCGGGGAGAGCACAGATACGCAGTATTTT.

This rearrangement joins TRBV6-1 to TRBJ2-3, with 12 bases lining up with TRBD2. Trimming removed 4 bases from V and 3 bases from J; junction bases left unmatched: 8. This CDR3 is built from 17 residues. Germline V gene lookup returns CDR1 MNHNS and CDR2 SASEGT. The CDR3: CASSGRLAGDVTDTQYF. The DNA for the CDR3 is TGTGCCAGCAGTGGCAGACTAGCGGGGGACGTGACAGATACGCAGTATTTT.

This clone was observed a handful of times. The genes are TRBV7-3 and TRBJ2-3; 9 bases map to TRBD2. J gave up 4 bases and V 6 bases, and 8 bases lay outside the gene matches. The CDR3 length is 15 residues. Germline values: CDR1 SGHTA, CDR2 FQGTGA. The CDR3 DNA sequence: TGTGCCAGCAGTACAAAGCGGGGGGCCGCAGATACGCAGTATTTT. Protein product: CASSTKRGAADTQYF.

This clone came up a few times. The genes are TRBV28 and TRBJ2-6, with a weak D call TRBD1 (6 bases). The V end lost 5 bases, the J end lost 0 bases, and 14 bases lay between the germline ends. Germline V gives CDR1 MDHEN, CDR2 SYDVKM. The CDR3 consists of 17 residues. CDR3 amino acids: CASSLPGQFSGANVLTF. DNA of the CDR3: TGTGCCAGCAGTCTTCCAGGACAGTTCTCTGGGGCCAACGTCCTGACTTTC.

The chain combines TRBV7-2 with TRBJ2-2; D not resolved. Per germline, CDR1 SGHTA and CDR2 FQGNSA. CDR3 length equals 17 residues. Trimming removed 4 bases from V and 7 bases from J, with 22 bases in between. The CDR3 nucleotides are TGTGCCAGCAGCTCCTCATTAGCTCACGGGCGTGGCGGGGAGCTGTTTTTT. This translates into CASSSSLAHGRGGELFF. The full variable domain, completed using reference TRBV7-2 and TRBJ2-2, is GAGVSQSPSNKVTEKGKDVELRCDPISGHTALYWYRQSLGQGLEFLIYFQGNSAPDKSGLPSDRFSAERTGGSVSTLTIQRTQQEDSAVYLCASSSSLAHGRGGELFFGEGSRLTVL.

V usage is TRBV19 and J usage is TRBJ2-4; TRBD1 agrees at 8 bases. The CDR3 loop spans 12 amino acids. V shed 5 bases and J 6 bases; nucleotides not matched to a gene: 0. CDR1 LNHDA and CDR2 SQIVND come from the germline V gene (reference sequence). CDR3 coding DNA: TGTGCCAGTAGTGGGACAGGAAACATTCAGTACTTC. This translates into CASSGTGNIQYF.

Remarks on this clone: This CDR3 is also generated by other DNA sequences in the sample. CDR3 in DNA: TGTGCCAGCAGCTTAGAGGGTAGCGGATACGAGCAGTACTTC. It codes for CASSLEGSGYEQYF. The chain carries TRBV13 and TRBJ2-7; a weak D match, TRBD2 (6 bases). From germline, CDR1 is PRHDT and CDR2 FYEKMQ (reference sequence). This CDR3 contains 14 residues. V lost 1 base to trimming and J lost 4 bases, with 11 bases between them.

The chain recombines TRBV2 with TRBJ1-1; a weak D match, TRBD1 (6 bases). The CDR3 is made up of 12 amino acids. The germline V and J ends were trimmed by 6 bases and 4 bases, with 9 bases remaining between them. From germline, CDR1 is SNHLY and CDR2 FYNNEI. CDR3 sequence reads: CASRGHLTEAFF. The CDR3 DNA follows: TGTGCCAGCAGGGGACACCTCACTGAAGCTTTCTTT. The full variable domain, completed using reference TRBV2 and TRBJ1-1, is EPEVTQTPSHQVTQMGQEVILRCVPISNHLYFYWYRQILGQKVEFLVSFYNNEISEKSEIFDDQFSVERPDGSNFTLKIRSTKLEDSAMYFCASRGHLTEAFFGQGTRLTVV.

The chain carries TRBV6-5 and TRBJ2-2; the D is unclear. Looked up from germline, CDR1 is MNHEY and CDR2 is SVGAGI. This CDR3 comprises 14 residues. Trimming took 0 bases from V and 5 from J, leaving 7 bases between them. CDR3 nucleotides: TGTGCCAGCAGTTACTCTTTGATAACCGGGGAGCTGTTTTTT. This translates into CASSYSLITGELFF.

This clone appeared a few times. This chain links TRBV7-2 with TRBJ1-3; D is unclear. Germline CDR1 reads SGHTA; CDR2 reads FQGNSA. The CDR3 runs 14 residues. V was pared by 5 bases and J by 8 bases, with 16 bases between. CDR3 residues: CASSPRRGADTIYF. CDR3 sequence (DNA): TGTGCCAGCAGCCCCAGACGGGGAGCGGACACCATATATTTT.

The chain has TRBV7-2 and TRBJ2-7; 9 nucleotides agree with TRBD1. Germline V lookup: CDR1 SGHTA, CDR2 FQGNSA. This CDR3 comprises 15 residues. V lost 3 bases to trimming and J lost 3 bases; unmatched junction nucleotides: 6. The CDR3 protein is CASSLGGTGNYEQYF. The CDR3 nucleotides are TGTGCCAGCAGCTTGGGCGGGACAGGGAACTACGAGCAGTACTTC. The full variable domain, its missing parts supplied by reference TRBV7-2 and TRBJ2-7, is GAGVSQSPSNKVTEKGKDVELRCDPISGHTALYWYRQSLGQGLEFLIYFQGNSAPDKSGLPSDRFSAERTGGSVSTLTIQRTQQEDSAVYLCASSLGGTGNYEQYFGPGTRLTVT.

CDR3 loop: CASSEAPGGQETQYF. The CDR3 nucleotides are TGTGCCAGCAGTGAAGCGCCCGGGGGCCAAGAGACCCAGTACTTC. This sequence joins TRBV2 and TRBJ2-5; weak D call: TRBD2 (6 bases). This CDR3 spans 15 amino acids. Germline-derived CDR1 and CDR2 are SNHLY and FYNNEI. V was shortened by 0 bases and J by 1 base, with 9 bases between the two germline ends.

The chain joins TRBV7-2 to TRBJ2-1; 9 bases line up with TRBD2. Losses at the gene ends were 1 base for V and 2 bases for J; bases not matched to a gene: 3. The CDR3 loop spans 16 amino acids. Germline loops: CDR1 SGHTA, CDR2 FQGNSA. CDR3 sequence (DNA): TGTGCCAGCAGCTTAGTAGCGGGAGAAACCTACAATGAGCAGTTCTTC. This translates into CASSLVAGETYNEQFF.

The rearrangement links TRBV19 to TRBJ1-5, with D hard to call. CDR1 and CDR2 (germline): LNHDA, SQIVND (reference sequence). The CDR3 consists of 14 residues. Trimming stripped 0 bases from V and 9 bases from J, with 12 bases between. Here the CDR3 reads CASSIDRGPGPQHF. Written as DNA, the CDR3 is TGTGCCAGTAGTATAGATCGCGGTCCGGGGCCCCAGCATTTT.

This clone showed up just a few times. The chain joins TRBV7-3 to TRBJ2-3, with a possible D match to TRBD1 (5 bases). The CDR3 has 13 residues. Trimming took 4 bases from V and 12 from J, leaving 17 bases between them. Germline V gene lookup returns CDR1 SGHTA and CDR2 FQGTGA. The CDR3 coding sequence is TGTGCCAGCAGCTCCCGTGACAGTCTTCAACAGTATTTT. As protein: CASSSRDSLQQYF.

In its sample, this clone was seen a few times. The chain has TRBV18 and TRBJ2-6, with 8 bases that match TRBD1. This CDR3 spans 17 amino acids. V was clipped by 3 bases and J by 4 bases; unmatched bases: 8. The V gene's germline CDR1 is KGHSH and CDR2 LQKENI. The CDR3 here is CASSPFQGAEGANVLTF. The CDR3 DNA sequence: TGTGCCAGCTCACCCTTCCAGGGGGCTGAAGGGGCCAACGTCCTGACTTTC.

The V call is TRBV29-1, the J call TRBJ2-3; D may be TRBD2 (5 bases). Trimming took 2 bases from V and 5 from J, leaving 11 bases between them. CDR3 length: 13 amino acids. Germline assignment: CDR1 SQVTM and CDR2 ANQGSEA. The CDR3 sequence: CSVESPGRDTQYF. DNA of the CDR3: TGCAGCGTTGAAAGCCCGGGAAGAGATACGCAGTATTTT.

The table lists this clone with a few counts. The chain uses TRBV9 and TRBJ2-7; D perhaps matches TRBD1 (5 bases). Germline V lookup: CDR1 SGDLS, CDR2 YYNGEE. This CDR3 is built from 15 residues. Between the trimmed V and J ends, which lost 0 bases and 3 bases, there was a span of 13 bases. The CDR3 loop is CASSVAHEGVYEQYF. CDR3 DNA sequence: TGTGCCAGCAGCGTAGCTCATGAAGGGGTCTACGAGCAGTACTTC.

This sequence joins TRBV28 and TRBJ1-3; possible D gene TRBD1, 6 bases. Germline CDR1 and CDR2: MDHEN and SYDVKM. CDR3 length equals 14 residues. Trimming took 5 bases from V and 11 from J, leaving 19 bases between them. CDR3 in amino acids: CASSEQGKGLSIYF. As DNA, the CDR3 is TGTGCCAGCAGTGAACAGGGAAAGGGCCTGTCCATATATTTT.